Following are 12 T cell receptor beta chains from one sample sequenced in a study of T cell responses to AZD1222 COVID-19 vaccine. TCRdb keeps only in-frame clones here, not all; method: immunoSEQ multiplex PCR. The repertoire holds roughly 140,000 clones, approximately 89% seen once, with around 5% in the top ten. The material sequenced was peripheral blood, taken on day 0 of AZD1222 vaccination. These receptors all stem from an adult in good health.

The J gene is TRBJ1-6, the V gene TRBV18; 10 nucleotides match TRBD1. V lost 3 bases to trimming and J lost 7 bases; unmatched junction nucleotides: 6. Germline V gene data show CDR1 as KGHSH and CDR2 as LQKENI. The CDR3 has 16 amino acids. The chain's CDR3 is CASSPTTGGGNSPLHF. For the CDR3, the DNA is TGTGCCAGCTCACCTACGACAGGGGGCGGGAATTCACCCCTCCACTTT.

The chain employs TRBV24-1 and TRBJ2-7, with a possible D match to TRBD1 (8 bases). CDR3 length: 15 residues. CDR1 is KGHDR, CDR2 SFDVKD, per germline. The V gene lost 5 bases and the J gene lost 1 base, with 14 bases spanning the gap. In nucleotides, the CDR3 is TGTGCCACCAGTGTAACAGGGGGAGGGTCCTACGAGCAGTACTTC. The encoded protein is CATSVTGGGSYEQYF.

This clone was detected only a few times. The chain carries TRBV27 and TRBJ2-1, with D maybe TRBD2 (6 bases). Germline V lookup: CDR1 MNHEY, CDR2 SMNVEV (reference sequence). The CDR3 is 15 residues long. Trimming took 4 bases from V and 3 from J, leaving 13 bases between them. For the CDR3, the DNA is TGTGCCAGCAGTTCTGGGGGGTCCTACTACAATGAGCAGTTCTTC. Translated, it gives CASSSGGSYYNEQFF.

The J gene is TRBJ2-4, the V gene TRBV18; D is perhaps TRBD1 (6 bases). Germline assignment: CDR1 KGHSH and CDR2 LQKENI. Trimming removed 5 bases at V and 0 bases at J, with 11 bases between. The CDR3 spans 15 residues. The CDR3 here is CASSLDRLAKNIQYF. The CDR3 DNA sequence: TGTGCCAGCTCATTGGACAGACTAGCCAAAAACATTCAGTACTTC.

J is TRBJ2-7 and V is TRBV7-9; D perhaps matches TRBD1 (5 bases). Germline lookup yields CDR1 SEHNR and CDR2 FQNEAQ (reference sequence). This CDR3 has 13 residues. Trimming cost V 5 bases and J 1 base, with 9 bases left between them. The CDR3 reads CASSATESYEQYF. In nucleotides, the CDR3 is TGTGCCAGCAGCGCGACAGAGTCCTACGAGCAGTACTTC.

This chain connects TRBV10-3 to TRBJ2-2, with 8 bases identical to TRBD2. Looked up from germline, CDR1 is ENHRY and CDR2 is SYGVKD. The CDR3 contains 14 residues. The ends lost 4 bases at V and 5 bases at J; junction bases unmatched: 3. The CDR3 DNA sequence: TGTGCCATCAGTGCTAGCGGGTATACCGGGGAGCTGTTTTTT. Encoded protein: CAISASGYTGELFF.

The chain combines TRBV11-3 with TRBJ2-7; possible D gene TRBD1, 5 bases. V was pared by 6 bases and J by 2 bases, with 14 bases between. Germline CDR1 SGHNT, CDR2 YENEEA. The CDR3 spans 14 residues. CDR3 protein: CASSLQENPYEQYF. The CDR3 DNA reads TGTGCCAGCAGTTTACAGGAAAACCCCTACGAGCAGTACTTC.

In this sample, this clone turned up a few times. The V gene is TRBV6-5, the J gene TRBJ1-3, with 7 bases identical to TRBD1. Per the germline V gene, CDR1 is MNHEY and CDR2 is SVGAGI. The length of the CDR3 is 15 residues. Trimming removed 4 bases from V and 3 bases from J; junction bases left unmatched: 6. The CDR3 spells CASSSFGTDGNTIYF. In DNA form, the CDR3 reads TGTGCCAGCAGTTCCTTCGGGACAGATGGAAACACCATATATTTT.

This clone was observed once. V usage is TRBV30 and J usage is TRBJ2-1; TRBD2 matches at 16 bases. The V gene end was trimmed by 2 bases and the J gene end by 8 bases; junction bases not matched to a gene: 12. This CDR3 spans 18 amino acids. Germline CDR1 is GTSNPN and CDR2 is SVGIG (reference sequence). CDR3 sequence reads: CAWSPSGTSGRAADEQFF. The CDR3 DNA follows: TGTGCCTGGAGTCCATCCGGGACTAGCGGGAGGGCGGCGGATGAGCAGTTCTTC. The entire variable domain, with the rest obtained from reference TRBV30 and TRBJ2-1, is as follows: SQTIHQWPATLVQPVGSPLSLECTVEGTSNPNLYWYRQAAGRGLQLLFYSVGIGQISSEVPQNLSASRPQDRQFILSSKKLLLSDSGFYLCAWSPSGTSGRAADEQFFGPGTRLTVL.

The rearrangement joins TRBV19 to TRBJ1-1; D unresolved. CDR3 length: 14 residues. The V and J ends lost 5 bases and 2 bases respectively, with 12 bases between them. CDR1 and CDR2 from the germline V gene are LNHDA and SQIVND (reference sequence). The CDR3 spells CASSHGGLNTEAFF. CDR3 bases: TGTGCCAGTAGTCACGGAGGGCTAAACACTGAAGCTTTCTTT.

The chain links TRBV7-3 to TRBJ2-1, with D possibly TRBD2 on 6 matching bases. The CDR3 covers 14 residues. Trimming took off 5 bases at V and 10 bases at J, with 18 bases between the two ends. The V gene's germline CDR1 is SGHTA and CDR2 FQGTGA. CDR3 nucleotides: TGTGCCAGCAGCGTTGACTTATCTGGGGGGGAGCAGTTCTTC. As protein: CASSVDLSGGEQFF.

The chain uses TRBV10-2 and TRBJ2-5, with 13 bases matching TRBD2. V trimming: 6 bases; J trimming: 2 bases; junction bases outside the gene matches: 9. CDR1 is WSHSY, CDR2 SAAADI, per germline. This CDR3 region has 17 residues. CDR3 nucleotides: TGCGCCAGCAGGAGACTAGCGGGAGGACTTGGGCAAGAGACCCAGTACTTC. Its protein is CASRRLAGGLGQETQYF.